A selection of T cell receptor beta chains follows, all from one sample in a study of patients and donors after allogeneic stem cell transplantation. TCRdb redid the calling of the RT-PCR reads with MiXCR, one entry per CDR3 protein. The sample yields around 150,000 distinct CDR3 sequences, 30% to 45% seen once. Sample: blood, either unsorted or a sorted T cell fraction (not recorded which). The receptor set was obtained from a human donor who was either an allogeneic HSCT recipient or a stem cell or donor lymphocyte infusion donor (not recorded which). It is not recorded whose cells these are; they may come from a transplant donor. The CDR3 runs from the conserved cysteine through the conserved F or W. Expanded clones are given a class, and other clones once, few, many or no size at all.

J gene,V gene,clone size,CDR3 protein
TRBJ1-2,TRBV6-6,few,CATPGIAYGYTF
TRBJ1-2,TRBV29-1,.,CSVEPRGVGLDGYTF
TRBJ1-6,TRBV6-5,.,CASSLQGVQRSPLHF
TRBJ2-1,TRBV12-3/TRBV12-4,.,CASSFRDEQFF
TRBJ2-1,TRBV20-1,.,CSAGRTNNEQFF
TRBJ1-1,TRBV2,.,CASRETGVEAFF
TRBJ2-3,TRBV24-1,once,CAAAGTSGSTDTQYF
TRBJ1-2,TRBV9,.,CASSATKTAHNYGYTF
TRBJ2-7,TRBV5-6,few,CASSMLHRSRGQSYEQYF
TRBJ1-2,TRBV27,few,CASRLAGQGRHGYTF
TRBJ1-4,TRBV29-1,few,CSVLGGEKLFF
TRBJ1-2,TRBV28,.,CASSRPRVDYGYTF
TRBJ1-1,TRBV20-1,.,CSARDRPEAFF
TRBJ2-3,TRBV4-2,.,CASSQSMLRGAWNTQYF
TRBJ1-3,TRBV20-1,.,CSARDRTGGSSSGNTIYF
TRBJ1-4,TRBV28,once,CASSPQGVNLLFF
TRBJ2-2,TRBV20-1,few,CSARPRGTGYTGELFF
TRBJ2-3,TRBV7-8,.,CASSFCPWVKDTQYF
TRBJ1-2,TRBV7-6,.,CASSPPGPSGYGYTF
TRBJ1-1,TRBV7-9,many,CASVGGGGTEAFF